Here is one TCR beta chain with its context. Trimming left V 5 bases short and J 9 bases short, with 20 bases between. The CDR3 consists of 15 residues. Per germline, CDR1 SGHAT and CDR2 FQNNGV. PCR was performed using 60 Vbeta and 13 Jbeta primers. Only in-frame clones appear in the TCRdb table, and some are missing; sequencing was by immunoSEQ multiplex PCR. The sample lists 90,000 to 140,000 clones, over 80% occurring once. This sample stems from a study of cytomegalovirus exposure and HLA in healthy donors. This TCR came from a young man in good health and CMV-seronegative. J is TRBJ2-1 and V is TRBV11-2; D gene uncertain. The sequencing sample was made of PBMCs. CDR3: CASSTLSRGVGEQFF. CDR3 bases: TGTGCCAGCAGCACCCTCTCCCGTGGAGTGGGTGAGCAGTTCTTC.